The 9 T cell receptor beta chains below were found in one sample sequenced in a study of OX40 agonist ivuxolimab in advanced cancers. Sequenced by immunoSEQ multiplex PCR; TCRdb stores in-frame clones only, minus some. Of 89,000 or so clones listed, about 86% are singletons. This specimen consisted of CD4+ or CD8+ T cells sorted from blood, obtained in a trial of the OX40 agonist ivuxolimab. The receptors stem from an adult with an advanced solid tumor such as melanoma, head and neck, liver or kidney cancer.

On this clone: No DNA is shown, since the ends of the CDR3 on it are uncertain; the CDR3 is the one TCRdb lists. The V and J genes are TRBV2 and TRBJ1-2. Germline CDR1 SNHLY, CDR2 FYNNEI. From its first to its last residue, the CDR3 has 20 amino acids. The CDR3 spells CASTPPTGGLRFGDHDPAGF.

The chain combines TRBV15 with TRBJ1-4; D unclear. V shed 3 bases and J shed 0 bases, with 14 bases lying between them. CDR3 length equals 17 residues. CDR1 and CDR2 from the germline V gene are LNHNV and YYDKDF (reference sequence). The CDR3 reads CATSSPLPLATNEKLFF. The DNA for the CDR3 is TGTGCCACCAGCAGCCCCCTTCCCCTTGCAACTAATGAAAAACTGTTTTTT.

The chain employs TRBV6-6 and TRBJ1-4, with D unclear. CDR1 and CDR2 (germline): MNHNY, SVGAGI (reference sequence). There are 16 residues in the CDR3. Trimming left V 6 bases short and J 0 bases short, with 14 bases between. The chain's CDR3 is CASSQIRRATNEKLFF. CDR3 nucleotides: TGTGCCAGCAGCCAAATACGGAGAGCAACTAATGAAAAACTGTTTTTT.

The rearrangement uses TRBV7-2 and TRBJ2-7, with D tentatively TRBD2 (7 bases). Trimming took 5 bases from V and 4 from J, leaving 24 bases between them. In germline, CDR1 is SGHTA, CDR2 FQGNSA. The CDR3 contains 17 residues. CDR3 DNA: TGTGCCAGCAGCCCCCTGGGGGGGACATCGAGACTATACGAGCAGTACTTC. Protein product: CASSPLGGTSRLYEQYF.

The rearrangement uses TRBV30 and TRBJ2-3; no clear D. The CDR3 extends over 13 amino acids. The ends were cut back, 3 bases at V and 5 bases at J, with 12 bases in the middle. In germline, CDR1 is GTSNPN, CDR2 SVGIG (reference sequence). The CDR3 DNA reads TGTGCCTGGAGCCCGTTCCGAGGAGATACGCAGTATTTT. Translated, it gives CAWSPFRGDTQYF.

This chain uses TRBV2 with TRBJ2-3; D remains ambiguous. Germline V gene sequence: CDR1 SNHLY, CDR2 FYNNEI. Trimming removed 8 bases from V and 5 bases from J, with 14 bases in between. This CDR3 contains 13 residues. The CDR3 sequence is CASGRQPRDTQYF. The CDR3, as DNA: TGTGCCAGCGGGCGGCAGCCACGAGATACGCAGTATTTT.

The CDR3 protein is CASSPRTDSGNTIYF. The CDR3 bases are TGTGCCAGCAGCCCACGGACTGACTCTGGAAACACCATATATTTT. This chain joins TRBV7-6 and TRBJ1-3; no clear D gene. CDR1 SGHVS and CDR2 FNYEAQ come from the germline V gene. V was pared by 5 bases and J by 0 bases, with 11 bases between. The CDR3 spans 15 residues.

The chain combines TRBV29-1 with TRBJ2-7; tentative D call: TRBD2 (6 bases). Germline assignment: CDR1 SQVTM and CDR2 ANQGSEA. The CDR3 runs 12 residues. The V end lost 3 bases, the J end lost 6 bases, and 12 bases lay between the germline ends. The CDR3 DNA follows: TGCAGCGTTGAGAGACGGAGGGGCGAGCAGTACTTC. Translating it yields CSVERRRGEQYF.

The V gene is TRBV5-1, the J gene TRBJ2-5; 14 positions agree with TRBD2. This CDR3 is 15 amino acids long. Per germline, CDR1 SGHRS and CDR2 YFSETQ. J was trimmed by 4 bases and V by 3 bases; bases with no gene match: 2. CDR3 DNA sequence: TGCGCCAGCAGCTCGACTAGCGGGAGGGCAGAGACCCAGTACTTC. This sequence encodes CASSSTSGRAETQYF.